The 22 T cell receptor beta chains below all came from one sample that was sequenced in a study of blood T cells in healthy people across ages. A second PCR of roughly 7 to 11 cycles used a sample-barcoded 5' primer and a J-beta primer mix. TCRdb itself ran the 5' RACE reads through MiXCR, one entry per CDR3 protein. The sample lists some 1.4 million distinct CDR3 sequences; around two fifths were seen once. Sequenced sample: blood. These TCRs come from a woman aged 18 to 35 in good health.

DNA for the CDR3: TGTGCCAGCAGTTTACCAGGGGTTAATTCACCCCTCCACTTT. It codes for CASSLPGVNSPLHF. V usage is TRBV28 and J usage is TRBJ1-6, with a tentative D call TRBD1 (6 bases). The CDR3 loop spans 14 amino acids. In germline, CDR1 is MDHEN, CDR2 SYDVKM. V lost 2 bases and J lost 6, with 8 bases in between.

This sequence joins TRBV18 and TRBJ1-1; D gene uncertain. The length of the CDR3 is 17 residues. Germline V gene data show CDR1 as KGHSH and CDR2 as LQKENI. Trimming took 3 bases from V and 0 from J, leaving 17 bases between them. CDR3 region: CASSPLEYIGVNTEAFF. The CDR3 bases are TGTGCCAGCTCACCTCTCGAGTACATTGGCGTGAACACTGAAGCTTTCTTT.

This clonotype was picked up a small number of times. V is TRBV27 and J is TRBJ1-4; D gene unclear. There are 14 residues in the CDR3. CDR1 and CDR2 (germline): MNHEY, SMNVEV (reference sequence). Deletions cut 5 bases from V and 5 bases from J, with 12 bases between. In DNA, the CDR3 is TGTGCCAGCAGTCCCCGGTCGGGAAATGAAAAACTGTTTTTT. This codes for CASSPRSGNEKLFF. The full variable domain, in which reference TRBV27 and TRBJ1-4 provide the parts outside the CDR3, is EAQVTQNPRYLITVTGKKLTVTCSQNMNHEYMSWYRQDPGLGLRQIYYSMNVEVTDKGDVPEGYKVSRKEKRNFPLILESPSPNQTSLYFCASSPRSGNEKLFFGSGTQLSVL.

This clonotype was observed a few times. The rearrangement joins TRBV9 to TRBJ2-6; either TRBD1 or TRBD2 may supply D (5 bases each). The CDR3 has 20 residues. Germline V gene data show CDR1 as SGDLS and CDR2 as YYNGEE. Trimming took 3 bases from V and 0 from J, leaving 22 bases between them. CDR3 protein: CASSEVAPGTFSSGANVLTF. The CDR3 nucleotides read TGTGCCAGCAGCGAGGTAGCCCCCGGGACGTTCTCCTCTGGGGCCAACGTCCTGACTTTC.

This clonotype occurred a few times. The chain links TRBV7-9 to TRBJ1-1; D remains ambiguous. In germline, CDR1 is SEHNR, CDR2 FQNEAQ (reference sequence). Trimming stripped 1 base from V and 5 bases from J, with 11 bases between. This CDR3 has 14 residues. The CDR3 DNA follows: TGTGCCAGCAGCTTAGAGGTTGCGGCGACTGAAGCTTTCTTT. Amino acids: CASSLEVAATEAFF.

The V and J genes are TRBV25-1 and TRBJ1-1; 11 nucleotides align to TRBD1. Trimming removed 1 base from V and 4 bases from J; junction bases left unmatched: 2. The CDR3 runs 15 residues. Germline CDR1 is MGHDK and CDR2 is SYGVNS. CDR3 residues: CASSESGTGGTEAFF. CDR3 bases: TGTGCCAGCAGTGAATCTGGGACAGGGGGCACTGAAGCTTTCTTT.

The J gene is TRBJ2-1, the V gene TRBV7-2, with 7 bases fitting TRBD2. The CDR3 totals 14 residues. Germline V gene sequence: CDR1 SGHTA, CDR2 FQGNSA. Unmatched junction bases numbered 7, after V lost 6 bases and J lost 5 bases. The CDR3 nucleotides read TGTGCCAGCAGTTGGCGGGAGCGTCACAATGAGCAGTTCTTC. This codes for CASSWRERHNEQFF.

The genes are TRBV4-1 and TRBJ2-5, with TRBD1 identical over 9 bases. The last part of the DNA fits TRBJ2-7 better; the J call may be wrong. The CDR3 is made up of 17 amino acids. Germline lookup yields CDR1 MGHRA and CDR2 YSYEKL. The CDR3 here is CASSQFTRRDRDYEQYF. CDR3 nucleotide sequence: TGCGCCAGCAGCCAATTTACCAGACGGGACAGGGACTACGAGCAGTACTTC.

As for this clonotype: One junction end does not reproduce the germline sequence, and a read error may be involved. V usage is TRBV29-1 and J usage is TRBJ2-7; 14 positions agree with TRBD2. The CDR3 consists of 14 residues. CDR1 and CDR2 from the germline V gene are SQVTM and ANQGSEA. The CDR3 DNA sequence: TGCAGCGTCGAAGAGTCCGGGACTAGCGGGAGTGAGTACTTC. This translates into CSVEESGTSGSEYF.

There are a few counts of this clonotype. Written as DNA, the CDR3 is TGCAGTGCTAGAGCACAGGGGGGTGGTTCACCCCTCCACTTT. Translated: CSARAQGGGSPLHF. V is TRBV20-1 and J is TRBJ1-6, with 8 positions matching TRBD1. The CDR3 extends over 14 amino acids. Germline trimming cut 1 base from V and 9 bases from J; bases unmatched to any gene: 5. Germline V gene data show CDR1 as DFQATT and CDR2 as SNEGSKA (reference sequence).

The rearrangement links TRBV7-2 to TRBJ2-5; TRBD2 matches at 9 bases. This CDR3 has 14 residues. V shed 8 bases and J 11 bases; nucleotides not matched to a gene: 15. CDR1 and CDR2 (germline): SGHTA, FQGNSA. The CDR3 region has the DNA TGTGCCAGCGGTCGCCTAGCGGGAAGGAATGAGCAGTACTTC. Protein: CASGRLAGRNEQYF.

The count of this clonotype is one. The J gene is TRBJ1-1, the V gene TRBV27; TRBD1 matches at 7 bases. The CDR3 spans 14 residues. Germline CDR1 and CDR2: MNHEY and SMNVEV (reference sequence). V trimming: 6 bases; J trimming: 3 bases; junction bases outside the gene matches: 7. The CDR3 reads CASRYGTDDTEAFF. CDR3 in DNA: TGTGCCAGCAGGTACGGGACAGACGACACTGAAGCTTTCTTT.

The chain combines TRBV29-1 with TRBJ2-6, with D possibly TRBD2 on 7 matching bases. From germline, CDR1 is SQVTM and CDR2 ANQGSEA. V dropped 6 bases and J dropped 8 bases, with 17 bases sitting between them. This CDR3 spans 14 amino acids. In nucleotides, the CDR3 is TGCAGCGTGGGCCTAGGGGGAGGGACCAACGTCCTGACTTTC. Translation gives CSVGLGGGTNVLTF.

This clonotype was counted only a few times. This chain connects TRBV5-1 to TRBJ2-1; TRBD1 or TRBD2 may be the D gene (5 bases each). Trimming pared 6 bases from V and 0 bases from J, leaving 16 bases between. This CDR3 is built from 16 residues. Germline V CDR1 and CDR2: SGHRS, YFSETQ. The CDR3 bases are TGCGCCAGCATCGCCTCGGCAGGGAGCTCCTACAATGAGCAGTTCTTC. This translates into CASIASAGSSYNEQFF.

The chain links TRBV20-1 to TRBJ1-1; weak D call: TRBD1 (5 bases). This CDR3 is 15 amino acids long. V dropped 5 bases and J dropped 0 bases, with 16 bases sitting between them. Germline lookup yields CDR1 DFQATT and CDR2 SNEGSKA (reference sequence). The CDR3, as DNA: TGCAGTGCTTCCGACCCAGGGTACTTGAACACTGAAGCTTTCTTT. Encoded protein: CSASDPGYLNTEAFF.

This clonotype was found a few times. This chain uses TRBV28 with TRBJ2-1; D is unresolved. This CDR3 region has 16 residues. V lost 2 bases to trimming and J lost 0 bases, with 11 bases between them. CDR1 is MDHEN, CDR2 SYDVKM, per germline. CDR3 in DNA: TGTGCCAGCAGTTTAGCCCTACTTGCCTCCTACAATGAGCAGTTCTTC. Residues: CASSLALLASYNEQFF.

The chain has TRBV7-2 and TRBJ2-3; 14 nucleotides agree with TRBD2. CDR1 and CDR2 from the germline V gene are SGHTA and FQGNSA. The trim removed 5 bases at V and 2 bases at J, leaving 15 bases unmatched. The CDR3 is made up of 20 amino acids. CDR3 amino acids: CASSPRTSGRIDGITDTQYF. CDR3 in DNA: TGTGCCAGCAGCCCAAGGACTAGCGGGAGGATTGACGGCATCACAGATACGCAGTATTTT.

The chain links TRBV6-5 to TRBJ1-1; 8 nucleotides agree with TRBD1. Germline V gene data show CDR1 as MNHEY and CDR2 as SVGAGI. The junction had 6 bases not matched to a gene; V was cut back by 6 bases and J by 0 bases. The CDR3 sequence is 15 residues long. The CDR3 DNA is TGTGCCAGCAGAACTGACAGGGGCCTGAACACTGAAGCTTTCTTT. Its translation is CASRTDRGLNTEAFF.

CDR3 loop: CASRLGLIDGYTF. CDR3 nucleotides: TGTGCCAGCAGATTGGGTCTGATCGATGGCTACACCTTC. This chain joins TRBV6-5 and TRBJ1-2, with unresolved D. The CDR3 contains 13 residues. Germline assignment: CDR1 MNHEY and CDR2 SVGAGI. Trimming took off 6 bases at V and 6 bases at J, with 14 bases between the two ends.

The rearrangement links TRBV7-8 to TRBJ1-1; no clear D. The CDR3 spans 14 residues. Trimming left V 5 bases short and J 1 base short, with 11 bases between. In germline, CDR1 is SGHVS, CDR2 FQNEAQ. The CDR3 coding sequence is TGTGCCAGCAGCCATAGCCGGGGGAACACTGAAGCTTTCTTT. This translates into CASSHSRGNTEAFF.

This chain uses TRBV3-1 with TRBJ2-2, with TRBD2 identical over 9 bases. This CDR3 is 15 amino acids long. Trimming cost V 6 bases and J 3 bases; bases outside gene matches: 5. Germline V lookup: CDR1 LGHDT, CDR2 YNNKEL (reference sequence). The CDR3 protein is CASRSTSGYTGELFF. For the CDR3, the DNA is TGTGCCAGCAGAAGTACTAGCGGGTACACCGGGGAGCTGTTTTTT.

This sequence joins TRBV6-2 or TRBV6-3 and TRBJ2-1; the match to TRBD2 covers 9 bases. The CDR3 is made up of 15 amino acids. V shed 7 bases and J 10 bases; nucleotides not matched to a gene: 14. Germline lookup yields CDR1 MNHEY and CDR2 SVGEGT. The CDR3 nucleotides read TGTGCCAGCAAAGTGACAGCGGGGGGCTCCTACGAGCAGTTCTTC. Residues: CASKVTAGGSYEQFF.